Sequencing of this TCR beta chain was carried out in a study of tumor-infiltrating lymphocytes in localized non-small cell lung cancer. General study points: Compared with uninvolved lung, tumors showed higher T cell infiltration by TCRbeta sequencing.

Worth noting for this clone: Its antigen remains unknown.

V gave up 6 bases and J gave up 4 bases, with 16 bases separating them. The CDR3 runs 15 residues. The germline CDR1 and CDR2 sequences are MNHEY and SMNVEV (reference sequence). Sequenced by immunoSEQ multiplex PCR; TCRdb stores in-frame clones only, minus some. The sample gives more than 10,000 clones, around 79% of which show up once; roughly 4.5% is in the top ten. The chain recombines TRBV27 with TRBJ2-1, with D maybe TRBD1 (7 bases). The sequencing input was lung tumor tissue. The sequence came from a human donor with non-small cell lung cancer. The CDR3 nucleotides are TGTGCCAGCAGCCGTGGGGGGACAGATTACAATGAGCAGTTCTTC. It specifies CASSRGGTDYNEQFF.